The 4 T cell receptor beta chains listed next were all sequenced from one sample in a study of regulatory T cells in long-lasting Graves disease. Sequencing libraries for TCR beta were prepared with iRepertoire HTBI primers and Arm-PCR of CDR3 regions. TCRdb itself ran the multiplex PCR reads through MiXCR, one entry per CDR3 protein. Among more than 350,000 distinct CDR3 sequences listed, about 21% were seen once. Time point: persistent/refractory GD, antithyroid drugs over 5 years with positive TRAb. Extracted RNA from PBMCs served as the source of the TCR library. Sequenced material: peripheral blood mononuclear cells (PBMCs), taken when the disease was refractory, from a patient treated with antithyroid drugs. These receptor sequences come from a female donor with Graves disease.

The CDR3 protein is CASTPRSTDTQYF. In DNA form, the CDR3 reads TGTGCCAGTACCCCGAGGAGCACAGATACGCAGTATTTT. This sequence joins TRBV2 and TRBJ2-3; D not certain. This CDR3 comprises 13 residues. Per the germline V gene, CDR1 is SNHLY and CDR2 is FYNNEI. Trimming pared 9 bases from V and 0 bases from J, leaving 10 bases between.

This chain joins TRBV28 and TRBJ2-3; 8 bases line up with TRBD2. CDR1 and CDR2 (germline): MDHEN, SYDVKM. The CDR3 spans 16 residues. The V segment lost 2 bases and the J segment 5 bases; nucleotides outside the gene matches: 9. The CDR3 here is CASSLKSGRGRDTQYF. The CDR3, as DNA: TGTGCCAGCAGTTTAAAGAGCGGGAGAGGTAGAGATACGCAGTATTTT.

This clonotype was detected ten times or more. The chain has TRBV24-1 and TRBJ1-2, with D tentatively TRBD1 (6 bases). The CDR3 contains 13 residues. V dropped 5 bases and J dropped 6 bases, with 12 bases sitting between them. Germline CDR1 is KGHDR and CDR2 is SFDVKD. DNA for the CDR3: TGTGCCACCAGTGTCACAGGGTATGATGGCTACACCTTC. Amino acids: CATSVTGYDGYTF.

The V call is TRBV20-1, the J call TRBJ2-5; D uncertain. Trimming took 0 bases from V and 0 from J, leaving 5 bases between them. CDR3 size: 13 residues. Germline V gene sequence: CDR1 DFQATT, CDR2 SNEGSKA (reference sequence). CDR3 amino acids: CSAREVNQETQYF. In DNA, the CDR3 is TGCAGTGCTAGAGAAGTTAACCAAGAGACCCAGTACTTC.